This T cell receptor (beta chain) was retrieved from a study of blood T cell repertoires in COVID-19 (TCRdb year 2020). Study-wide context: The collaborator samples originated in the United States, Italy and Spain and spanned the acute and convalescent phases of COVID-19. The prospective study material was composed of cDNA or gDNA derived from T cells, B-cell-depleted T cells, or PBMCs. The dataset comprised deeply sampled blood TCRbeta repertoires from subjects exposed to, actively infected with, or recovered from COVID-19. The repertoires were made available in a free public database intended to serve as a resource for research on the immune response to SARS-CoV-2. The samples were drawn from two sources: the first 160 participants of the ongoing ImmuneRACE study, and 1,200 or so subjects contributed by 6 global collaborators. A de-identified subject ID, COVID-19 status, age in years and sex were almost always included in the sample metadata. Where available, HLA class I and class II types were taken from metadata supplied by the sample provider and were not determined by assay-based typing. Paper-wide results and their limitations: Clinical and demographic metadata were provided uncurated, with the amount varying by source and participant.

Enrolling through a virtual design, the prospective study's participants ranged in age from roughly 18 to 100 years and lived across approximately 25 United States geographic areas. To assign participants to cohorts, the prospective study relied on clinical history that participants themselves reported in a screening survey and a study questionnaire. For ImmuneRACE Cohort 3, a participant was defined as recovered based on two consecutive negative NP/OP PCR tests, clearance by a healthcare professional, or resolution of symptoms. In the prospective study, mobile phlebotomists collected whole blood, serum and a nasopharyngeal or oropharyngeal swab from each participant. Additional blood draws and questionnaires over a 2-month period could optionally be provided by prospective study participants. Prospective study blood samples were shipped either frozen or at room temperature before DNA extraction.

TCRbeta CDR3 regions were amplified from genomic DNA using the immunoSEQ Assay, a bias-controlled multiplex PCR. As for the original processing: The number of nucleated cells in each sample was estimated from the amplification of reference gene primers within the assay. To quantify the absolute abundance of each unique TCRbeta CDR3 rearrangement, sequence reads were collapsed and filtered. Productive Simpson clonality was computed per sample as the square root of Simpson's diversity index over productive rearrangements. Drawn from immuneACCESS, this table holds only the in-frame rearrangements with V and J called that TCRdb kept. Clones are partly lost; checked studies trace under half to an unresolved V gene and leave the rest unexplained. V, J and clone size derive from that table, while D and trimming were established from the DNA sequence. For this sample the table gives over 250,000 clones, of which roughly 89% were detected only once. The ten biggest clones cover roughly 1.9% of the sample.

A word on this clone: The clone's antigen remains unknown. No clone much larger than this one lies a single base away; base qualities are absent.

Germline trimming: 5 bases from V, 4 bases from J; junction bases outside gene matches: 7. The germline V gene encodes CDR1 SNHLY and CDR2 FYNNEI. The CDR3 starts with the cysteine, ends with the phenylalanine, and has 14 residues. The kept DNA is CDR3 alone, 42 bases in frame from the first base. Recombination joined TRBV2 with TRBJ1-1; TRBD1 fits 7 bases in the junction. Sequencing was performed on PBMCs or T cells enriched from blood (not recorded which). The receptor comes from a woman in her sixties or seventies who had recovered from COVID-19. The DNA reads as follows: TGTGCCAGCAGTCGGGACAGATCGAGCACTGAAGCTTTCTTT. This translates into CASSRDRSSTEAFF. The reference TRBV2 and TRBJ1-1 proteins fill in what lies around the CDR3, so the full variable domain reads EPEVTQTPSHQVTQMGQEVILRCVPISNHLYFYWYRQILGQKVEFLVSFYNNEISEKSEIFDDQFSVERPDGSNFTLKIRSTKLEDSAMYFCASSRDRSSTEAFFGQGTRLTVV.